One and the same sample provided the 18 T cell receptor beta chains below, sequenced in a study of technical replicates of blood from several donors. TCRdb keeps only in-frame clones here, not all; method: immunoSEQ multiplex PCR. The repertoire holds tens of thousands of clones, with just over 90% as singletons. Sequenced sample: PBMCs. These receptors were collected from a human donor in good health. Some clones in this sample may be carry-over from other donors' samples.

The rearrangement uses TRBV27 and TRBJ2-7; TRBD2 agrees at 7 bases. From germline, CDR1 is MNHEY and CDR2 SMNVEV (reference sequence). The CDR3 is made up of 14 amino acids. With V trimmed by 4 bases and J by 0 bases, 3 bases remained unmatched. The CDR3 DNA reads TGTGCCAGCAGTTGGAGGGAGGGCTCCTACGAGCAGTACTTC. Amino acid sequence: CASSWREGSYEQYF.

This chain links TRBV7-6 with TRBJ2-3; D remains unclear. The V gene lost 2 bases and the J gene lost 4 bases, with 16 bases spanning the gap. Per the germline V gene, CDR1 is SGHVS and CDR2 is FNYEAQ. This CDR3 region has 16 residues. CDR3: CASSLLSRLVADTQYF. The CDR3 DNA is TGTGCCAGCAGCTTATTATCCAGGCTCGTCGCAGATACGCAGTATTTT.

This chain connects TRBV7-2 to TRBJ1-1; D not resolved. Between the trimmed V and J ends, which lost 5 bases and 1 base, there was a span of 11 bases. Germline-derived CDR1 and CDR2 are SGHTA and FQGNSA. This CDR3 region has 14 residues. CDR3 in amino acids: CASSLLWPNTEAFF. In DNA, the CDR3 is TGTGCCAGCAGCCTGTTGTGGCCGAACACTGAAGCTTTCTTT.

The chain uses TRBV30 and TRBJ1-1; possibly TRBD1 for D (6 bases). CDR3 size: 15 residues. Between the trimmed V and J ends, which lost 2 bases and 0 bases, there was a span of 13 bases. Germline values: CDR1 GTSNPN, CDR2 SVGIG (reference sequence). The CDR3 loop reads CAWSYIRTVNTEAFF. The CDR3 DNA sequence: TGTGCCTGGAGTTACATCCGGACAGTGAACACTGAAGCTTTCTTT.

This clone was seen just once. The chain has TRBV5-8 and TRBJ2-1; D perhaps matches TRBD2 (5 bases). The CDR3 is 15 amino acids. The V gene's germline CDR1 is SGHTS and CDR2 YDEGEE. Trimming cost V 1 base and J 0 bases, with 8 bases left between them. The CDR3 reads CASSLRENSYNEQFF. In DNA, the CDR3 is TGTGCCAGCAGCTTGAGGGAGAACTCCTACAATGAGCAGTTCTTC.

This clone was found once. J is TRBJ2-7 and V is TRBV6-6; D possibly corresponds to TRBD2 (6 bases). The V end lost 4 bases, the J end lost 6 bases, and 13 bases lay between the germline ends. The CDR3 contains 13 residues. The germline gives CDR1 MNHNY, CDR2 SVGAGI (reference sequence). CDR3 amino acids: CASSSRDSSEQYF. In DNA, the CDR3 is TGTGCCAGCAGTTCGAGGGACTCTAGCGAGCAGTACTTC.

The chain employs TRBV6-5 and TRBJ1-2; 9 bases align to TRBD1. J was trimmed by 2 bases and V by 6 bases; bases with no gene match: 4. Germline-derived CDR1 and CDR2 are MNHEY and SVGAGI. The CDR3 sequence is 14 residues long. The CDR3 DNA is TGTGCCAGCAGAAACAGGGGGCTCAACTATGGCTACACCTTC. This sequence encodes CASRNRGLNYGYTF.

This sequence joins TRBV7-2 and TRBJ2-1; the match to TRBD2 covers 14 bases. This CDR3 comprises 16 residues. The ends lost 0 bases at V and 6 bases at J; junction bases unmatched: 1. The germline gives CDR1 SGHTA, CDR2 FQGNSA. Written as DNA, the CDR3 is TGTGCCAGCAGCTTAGCCGGGACTAGCGGGAGCAATGAGCAGTTCTTC. Encoded protein: CASSLAGTSGSNEQFF. The full variable domain, with the rest looked up from reference TRBV7-2 and TRBJ2-1, is GAGVSQSPSNKVTEKGKDVELRCDPISGHTALYWYRQSLGQGLEFLIYFQGNSAPDKSGLPSDRFSAERTGGSVSTLTIQRTQQEDSAVYLCASSLAGTSGSNEQFFGPGTRLTVL.

This clone was found once. V gene TRBV7-8 combines with J gene TRBJ1-6; D not resolved. CDR1 and CDR2 from the germline V gene are SGHVS and FQNEAQ. CDR3 length equals 15 residues. Trimming took 3 bases from V and 6 from J, leaving 12 bases between them. CDR3 amino acids: CASSLAGTINSPLHF. The CDR3 coding sequence is TGTGCCAGCAGCTTGGCCGGAACTATTAATTCACCCCTCCACTTT.

V and J are TRBV7-2 and TRBJ2-2; 7 bases are a match to TRBD2. The CDR3 extends over 15 amino acids. V lost 5 bases and J lost 1; bases outside the gene matches: 4. Germline loops: CDR1 SGHTA, CDR2 FQGNSA. CDR3 region: CASSRSGMNTGELFF. For the CDR3, the DNA is TGTGCCAGCAGCAGGAGCGGGATGAACACCGGGGAGCTGTTTTTT.

The chain is built from TRBV5-1 and TRBJ2-6; 9 nucleotides line up with TRBD1. Germline V gene data show CDR1 as SGHRS and CDR2 as YFSETQ. J was trimmed by 0 bases and V by 3 bases; bases with no gene match: 4. The CDR3 length is 17 residues. CDR3 bases: TGCGCCAGCAGCTCGGGGACAGGGAGCTCTGGGGCCAACGTCCTGACTTTC. This codes for CASSSGTGSSGANVLTF.

This sequence joins TRBV9 and TRBJ2-1; no reliable D call. The V gene's germline CDR1 is SGDLS and CDR2 YYNGEE. This CDR3 is built from 14 residues. The germline V and J ends were trimmed by 0 bases and 5 bases, with 9 bases remaining between them. In DNA, the CDR3 is TGTGCCAGCAGCGTAGCTTTGGGCGACAATGAGCAGTTCTTC. It translates to CASSVALGDNEQFF.

The chain couples TRBV9 to TRBJ2-2, with 9 bases matching TRBD2. Germline assignment: CDR1 SGDLS and CDR2 YYNGEE. This CDR3 has 16 amino acids. V lost 1 base and J lost 5; bases outside the gene matches: 6. The CDR3 DNA follows: TGTGCCAGCAGCGTAACTAGCGGGTTGGCTACCGGGGAGCTGTTTTTT. Protein product: CASSVTSGLATGELFF.

The chain couples TRBV5-5 to TRBJ2-5; D might be TRBD2 (6 bases). Deletions cut 3 bases from V and 4 bases from J, with 16 bases between. Germline V gives CDR1 SGHKS, CDR2 YYEKEE (reference sequence). This CDR3 comprises 15 residues. DNA for the CDR3: TGTGCCAGCAGCTCCGAAGGATTGGGGGGAGAGACCCAGTACTTC. As protein: CASSSEGLGGETQYF.

The rearrangement links TRBV19 to TRBJ2-3; 10 nucleotides align to TRBD2. Germline values: CDR1 LNHDA, CDR2 SQIVND (reference sequence). The CDR3 totals 15 residues. V lost 5 bases, J lost 6 bases, and 8 bases stayed unmatched. The CDR3, as DNA: TGTGCCAGTAGTCCCCTACTAGCGGGGTTGGATACGCAGTATTTT. It yields the protein CASSPLLAGLDTQYF.

V is TRBV6-6 and J is TRBJ2-1; TRBD2 agrees at 11 bases. This CDR3 has 16 amino acids. The V segment lost 5 bases and the J segment 5 bases; nucleotides outside the gene matches: 8. Looked up from germline, CDR1 is MNHNY and CDR2 is SVGAGI (reference sequence). The CDR3 sequence: CASSPVSGRANNEQFF. The CDR3 nucleotides read TGTGCCAGCAGTCCCGTTAGCGGGAGGGCCAACAATGAGCAGTTCTTC.

This rearrangement joins TRBV6-1 to TRBJ2-3; no reliable D call. The CDR3 is 12 amino acids. The germline V and J ends were trimmed by 5 bases and 1 base, with 4 bases remaining between them. Germline V CDR1 and CDR2: MNHNS, SASEGT. The DNA for the CDR3 is TGTGCCAGCAGTACAGGCACAGATACGCAGTATTTT. Its translation: CASSTGTDTQYF.

The chain links TRBV7-6 to TRBJ2-7; TRBD1 matches 10 bases. CDR1 is SGHVS and CDR2 is FNYEAQ in the germline V gene. The CDR3 extends over 14 amino acids. Trimming cost V 8 bases and J 5 bases; bases outside gene matches: 9. The CDR3 loop is CASGPDRGQHEQYF. The CDR3 DNA follows: TGTGCCAGCGGTCCTGACAGGGGGCAACACGAGCAGTACTTC.